Listed below are T cell receptor beta chains from one sample, sequenced in a study of cytomegalovirus exposure and HLA in healthy donors. Sequencing was performed with immunoSEQ multiplex PCR; in TCRdb, only in-frame clones are kept and a portion is missing. The data hold roughly 190,000 clones, with about 80% observed a single time. Sequences were obtained from PBMCs. The receptors shown here come from a woman between 45 and 65 years old in good health and CMV-seronegative. The CDR3 runs from the conserved cysteine through the conserved F or W. A D gene is named only where the DNA matches it firmly. For some rows the clone size is stated as once, few or many, or as a class when expanded; others skip it.

V gene,clone size,D gene,J gene,CDR3 length,CDR3 protein,CDR3 DNA
TRBV27,-,TRBD2,TRBJ2-7,14,CASSFSGEAYEQYF,TGTGCCAGCAGTTTCAGCGGGGAGGCCTACGAGCAGTACTTC
TRBV28,-,-,TRBJ1-2,14,CASSFLRQALGYTF,TGTGCCAGCAGTTTCCTTCGACAGGCCTTGGGCTACACCTTC
TRBV28,-,-,TRBJ1-1,14,CASSPPRDGTEAFF,TGTGCCAGCAGTCCCCCGAGGGATGGCACTGAAGCTTTCTTT
TRBV6-4,-,TRBD1,TRBJ1-2,14,CASRPGTGSYGYTF,TGTGCCAGCAGACCCGGGACAGGCAGCTATGGCTACACCTTC
TRBV28,-,TRBD2,TRBJ2-7,15,CASSSSSGRAREQYF,TGTGCCAGCAGTTCCTCTAGCGGGAGGGCGAGAGAGCAGTACTTC
TRBV13,-,-,TRBJ2-7,14,CASSLAGVQFEQYF,TGTGCCAGCAGCTTAGCAGGGGTTCAGTTCGAGCAGTACTTC
TRBV9,once,TRBD1,TRBJ1-1,14,CASSVGQGNTEAFF,TGTGCCAGCAGCGTGGGACAGGGCAACACTGAAGCTTTCTTT
TRBV6-1,-,TRBD1,TRBJ1-5,15,CASSGGQGAIQPQHF,TGTGCCAGCAGTGGGGGACAGGGGGCAATTCAGCCCCAGCATTTT
TRBV13,few,-,TRBJ2-2,17,CASSLDPGVAGAGELFF,TGTGCCAGCAGCTTAGATCCGGGAGTGGCCGGCGCCGGGGAGCTGTTTTTT
TRBV29-1,-,-,TRBJ2-7,11,CSVEDMREQYF,TGCAGCGTTGAAGATATGCGCGAGCAGTACTTC
TRBV19,-,TRBD1,TRBJ1-1,13,CASNDRGNTEAFF,TGTGCCAGTAATGACAGGGGGAACACTGAAGCTTTCTTT
TRBV6-5,many,TRBD1,TRBJ1-6,14,CASSYGQGVSPLHF,TGTGCCAGCAGTTACGGACAGGGCGTTTCACCCCTCCACTTT
TRBV7-9,few,-,TRBJ2-7,12,CASGLSVGEQYF,TGTGCCAGCGGACTGTCGGTAGGCGAGCAGTACTTC
TRBV28,-,-,TRBJ2-7,15,CASRDQGAKGNEQYF,TGTGCCAGCAGGGATCAGGGCGCAAAGGGTAACGAGCAGTACTTC
TRBV25-1,-,TRBD1,TRBJ2-1,12,CASSDRGTGAFF,TGTGCCAGCAGTGACCGAGGGACAGGGGCATTCTTC
TRBV5-1,-,-,TRBJ1-2,14,CASSSAGATYGYTF,TGCGCCAGCAGCTCCGCGGGGGCCACCTATGGCTACACCTTC
TRBV7-8,-,TRBD2,TRBJ2-1,14,CASGGTSPSDEQFF,TGTGCCAGCGGCGGGACTAGCCCCTCCGATGAGCAGTTCTTC
TRBV5-1,-,TRBD2,TRBJ2-1,15,CASSLSVSGTTEQFF,TGCGCCAGCAGCTTGAGCGTTAGCGGGACGACTGAGCAGTTCTTC
TRBV7-9,-,TRBD1,TRBJ2-5,16,CASSPGQEMYQETQYF,TGTGCCAGCAGCCCCGGACAGGAGATGTACCAAGAGACCCAGTACTTC
TRBV7-9,-,TRBD1,TRBJ1-6,15,CASSRQGVGNSPLHF,TGTGCCAGCAGCCGACAGGGGGTGGGAAATTCACCCCTCCACTTT
TRBV5-6,once,-,TRBJ2-7,14,CASWAGVGSYEQYF,TGTGCCAGCTGGGCCGGGGTGGGCTCCTACGAGCAGTACTTC
TRBV19,-,TRBD1,TRBJ1-1,20,CASSPLQGRGLVGENTEAFF,TGTGCCAGTAGTCCTCTACAGGGGCGCGGGTTGGTGGGGGAGAACACTGAAGCTTTCTTT
TRBV5-1,once,-,TRBJ1-4,14,CASSLSSSNEKLFF,TGCGCCAGCAGCTTGAGTAGCTCTAATGAAAAACTGTTTTTT
TRBV6-5,-,TRBD2,TRBJ2-7,14,CASSELAGSYEQYF,TGTGCCAGCAGTGAACTAGCGGGGTCCTACGAGCAGTACTTC
TRBV11-2,-,TRBD1,TRBJ2-7,17,CASSLAGRRTGGDEQYF,TGTGCCAGCAGCTTAGCGGGGCGGCGCACAGGGGGCGACGAGCAGTACTTC
TRBV11-2,once,TRBD2,TRBJ2-1,16,CASSLVGRAGGNEQFF,TGTGCCAGCAGCTTAGTCGGGAGGGCCGGGGGCAATGAGCAGTTCTTC
TRBV7-8,-,-,TRBJ2-1,13,CASSLSRGLEQFF,TGTGCCAGCAGCTTAAGCAGGGGATTAGAGCAGTTCTTC
TRBV28,-,-,TRBJ1-3,14,CASSSGLSGNTIYF,TGTGCCAGCAGCTCAGGGCTAAGTGGAAACACCATATATTTT
TRBV30,-,TRBD2,TRBJ2-1,11,CAWIAGKEQFF,TGTGCCTGGATAGCGGGGAAGGAGCAGTTCTTC
TRBV29-1,-,TRBD1,TRBJ1-1,14,CSVEDTGGNTEAFF,TGCAGCGTTGAAGACACAGGGGGGAACACTGAAGCTTTCTTT
TRBV20-1,few,-,TRBJ1-1,10,CSAITGNAFF,TGCAGTGCCATAACAGGGAATGCTTTCTTT
TRBV6-6,-,TRBD1,TRBJ2-1,15,CASSSNRGVNNEQFF,TGTGCCAGCAGTAGCAACAGGGGCGTCAACAATGAGCAGTTCTTC
TRBV6-5,-,-,TRBJ2-5,13,CASSKTPLQTQYF,TGTGCCAGCAGTAAAACACCCCTCCAGACCCAGTACTTC
TRBV27,-,-,TRBJ1-2,14,CASSSESDSDGYTF,TGTGCCAGCAGTTCCGAATCGGACAGCGATGGCTACACCTTC
TRBV5-6,-,-,TRBJ1-2,14,CASSLKVTNGGYTF,TGTGCCAGCAGCTTGAAAGTAACGAACGGGGGCTACACCTTC
TRBV12-5,-,-,TRBJ1-1,12,CASGSGLSEAFF,TGTGCTAGTGGTTCTGGGCTCTCTGAAGCTTTCTTT
TRBV10-3,-,TRBD1,TRBJ1-2,15,CAISSDRPRDYGYTF,TGTGCCATCAGTTCGGACAGGCCGAGGGACTATGGCTACACCTTC
TRBV5-1,-,-,TRBJ2-2,17,CASSLYFGSPNTGELFF,TGCGCCAGCAGCTTGTACTTCGGGAGTCCGAACACCGGGGAGCTGTTTTTT
TRBV6-5,-,-,TRBJ2-1,15,CASSYGQVINNEQFF,TGTGCCAGCAGTTACGGGCAGGTGATAAACAATGAGCAGTTCTTC
TRBV27,-,TRBD1,TRBJ1-4,14,CASSRTGDNEKLFF,TGTGCCAGCAGCCGGACAGGGGATAATGAAAAACTGTTTTTT
TRBV28,-,-,TRBJ1-5,16,CASSSWVGVSNQPQHF,TGTGCCAGCAGTTCGTGGGTAGGGGTGAGCAATCAGCCCCAGCATTTT
TRBV11-1,-,TRBD1,TRBJ2-7,14,CASTTHGQGHEQYF,TGTGCCAGCACCACCCACGGACAGGGTCACGAGCAGTACTTC
TRBV27,once,TRBD2,TRBJ2-3,15,CASSAPGLVTDTQYF,TGTGCCAGCAGTGCACCGGGACTAGTAACAGATACGCAGTATTTT
TRBV7-2,-,-,TRBJ2-1,14,CASSLQSGVSEQFF,TGTGCCAGCAGCTTACAGTCAGGGGTGAGCGAGCAGTTCTTC
TRBV10-2,-,-,TRBJ2-7,13,CASSESPRVEQYF,TGCGCCAGCAGTGAGTCCCCCCGGGTTGAGCAGTACTTC
TRBV7-3,-,TRBD2,TRBJ2-7,15,CASSLMLAGVGEQYF,TGTGCCAGCAGCTTAATGCTAGCGGGAGTTGGGGAGCAGTACTTC
TRBV4-1,-,-,TRBJ1-5,12,CASSSDNQPQHF,TGCGCCAGCAGTAGTGACAATCAGCCCCAGCATTTT
TRBV29-1,-,TRBD1,TRBJ2-7,12,CSVDRGSYEQYF,TGCAGCGTTGACAGGGGGTCCTACGAGCAGTACTTC
TRBV7-8,few,-,TRBJ1-1,14,CASSLTDRHTEAFF,TGTGCCAGCAGCTTAACGGACAGACACACTGAAGCTTTCTTT
TRBV5-1,-,-,TRBJ2-7,15,CASSLVGRGIDEQYF,TGCGCCAGCAGCTTGGTGGGCAGGGGAATCGACGAGCAGTACTTC
TRBV25-1,-,-,TRBJ1-4,18,CASSESLQGPPGGEKLFF,TGTGCCAGCAGTGAATCGTTACAGGGACCTCCGGGAGGGGAAAAACTGTTTTTT
TRBV7-9,-,-,TRBJ2-2,14,CASSVRTGTGELFF,TGTGCCAGCAGCGTAAGGACGGGGACCGGGGAGCTGTTTTTT
TRBV15,-,-,TRBJ2-5,13,CATSITGKETQYF,TGTGCCACCAGCATTACAGGGAAAGAGACCCAGTACTTC
TRBV7-9,few,TRBD2,TRBJ2-2,17,CASSLAQGGSITGELFF,TGTGCCAGCAGCTTAGCGCAGGGCGGGAGTATCACCGGGGAGCTGTTTTTT
TRBV18,few,TRBD1,TRBJ1-5,13,CASSLGQDQPQHF,TGTGCCAGCTCACTGGGACAGGATCAGCCCCAGCATTTT